This TCR beta chain was profiled in a study of cytomegalovirus exposure and HLA in healthy donors. Notes on this clone: Its cognate antigen is unknown.

General study findings and limits: Some TCR beta chains (164 of them) were listed as cytomegalovirus-associated. The classifier was said to identify cytomegalovirus status with high specificity and sensitivity.

Here immunoSEQ multiplex PCR was the method, and the copy in TCRdb shows in-frame clones only, minus some. The repertoire holds roughly 200,000 clones, with around nine tenths as singletons. Sequencing was done on a sample of PBMCs. The sequence was obtained from a man aged 25-45 years in good health and CMV-seropositive.

The CDR3 sequence is CASGFGGSYEQYF. The CDR3 DNA sequence: TGTGCTAGTGGTTTTGGGGGGTCCTACGAGCAGTACTTC. The rearrangement links TRBV12-5 to TRBJ2-7; D is possibly TRBD2 (6 bases). The CDR3 extends over 13 amino acids. Germline values: CDR1 LGHNT, CDR2 FRNRAP. Trimming pared 3 bases from V and 1 base from J, leaving 7 bases between.